This T cell receptor beta chain derives from a study of blood T cell repertoires in COVID-19. As to this clone: A clone one base away is much larger, so this may be a read error.

Method: immunoSEQ multiplex PCR; TCRdb's copy keeps in-frame clones and lacks some. The sample shows hundreds of thousands of clones, roughly four fifths of them seen only once. Germline CDR1 MNHEY, CDR2 SVGAGI. Trimming cost V 6 bases and J 2 bases; bases outside gene matches: 1. The CDR3 is 13 residues long. The genes are TRBV6-5 and TRBJ2-7; 10 bases agree with TRBD1. Sequenced material: peripheral blood. The sequence derives from a woman aged 55-70 years with active or convalescent COVID-19. The CDR3 nucleotides are TGTGCCAGCAGGGGGACAGGGGCCTACGAGCAGTACTTC. It specifies CASRGTGAYEQYF.